A selection of T cell receptor beta chains follows, all from one sample in a study of spatial heterogeneity in lung cancer. TCRdb re-analysed the 5' RACE reads in MiXCR, keeping a single row per CDR3 protein. The data show 2,500 to 3,500 distinct CDR3 sequences, with roughly 40% seen just once and about 80% held by the top ten. The sequenced sample was PBMCs, obtained at surgery. These receptors were collected from a male donor with early-stage non-small cell lung cancer. Both conserved end residues are part of each CDR3. A D gene is named only where the DNA matches it firmly. Clone size is given as once, few, many, or a class for an expanded clone.

D gene	V gene	J gene	clone size	CDR3 length	CDR3 protein	CDR3 DNA
NA	TRBV4-1	TRBJ2-5	few	16	CASSQETGRSGETQYF	TGCGCCAGCAGCCAAGAAACCGGACGATCCGGAGAGACCCAGTACTTC
NA	TRBV5-1	TRBJ2-1	medium-sized	13	CASSSGVDNEQFF	TGCGCCAGCAGCTCTGGTGTCGACAATGAGCAGTTCTTC
TRBD1	TRBV7-3	TRBJ1-6	hyperexpanded	16	CASSRTGTGTNSPLHF	TGTGCCAGCAGCAGAACCGGGACAGGCACTAATTCACCCCTCCACTTT
TRBD1	TRBV12-3/TRBV12-4	TRBJ1-4	many	14	CASSLDRGDEKLFF	TGTGCCAGCAGCTTGGACAGGGGCGATGAAAAACTGTTTTTT
TRBD2	TRBV7-7	TRBJ2-7	many	15	CASSPSVGGRNEQYF	TGTGCTAGCAGCCCCTCCGTAGGCGGGAGGAATGAGCAGTACTTC